This T cell receptor (beta chain) was captured in a study of identical twins. Findings and limits, study-wide: Low generation probability was overrepresented in out-of-frame alpha sequences shared by twins. Partly confounded zero-insertion analyses could result from invariant MAIT and iNKT cells. Models predicted too little out-of-frame TCR alpha sharing in monozygotic twins.

The cDNA had a unique molecular identifier and a template-switch universal primer site. TCRdb reprocessed the 5' RACE reads with MiXCR, giving one entry per CDR3 protein. The sample lists around 1.7 million distinct CDR3 sequences, under 35% occurring once. The CDR3 contains 15 residues. Trimming took off 3 bases at V and 2 bases at J, with 14 bases between the two ends. Of note for this clonotype: The antigen remains unidentified.

The receptor was derived from a newborn girl in good health. The chain joins TRBV12-3 or TRBV12-4 to TRBJ2-7; D unclear. The specimen was cord blood. CDR3 in DNA: TGTGCCAGCAGTTTGCGGAGTTCTTCCCCCTACGAGCAGTACTTC. Translation gives CASSLRSSSPYEQYF.